This T cell receptor beta chain derives from a study of blood T cell repertoires in COVID-19. V lost 5 bases and J lost 10, with 19 bases in between. Per germline, CDR1 SGHNT and CDR2 YYREEE (reference sequence). The CDR3 runs to 14 residues. The repertoire was sequenced with immunoSEQ multiplex PCR; TCRdb's copy has only in-frame clones and lacks some. The table lists 90,000 or so clones, 89% of them singletons. This chain joins TRBV5-4 and TRBJ2-1, with a tentative D call TRBD2 (6 bases). The TCR comes from a man aged 60-69 years with COVID-19, enrolled during active disease. What was sequenced was peripheral blood. In DNA, the CDR3 is TGTGCCAGCAGTCCCCCCGGAGGGCCATGGGAGCAGTTCTTC. Translating gives CASSPPGGPWEQFF.